The T cell receptor (beta chain) described here comes from a study of molecular identifiers for immune sequencing clone quantification (dated by TCRdb to 2016 to 2019). About the full investigation: For a replicate experiment, RNA from 20,000 or 100,000 naive CD8 T cells was divided into five aliquots, of which four were sequenced. The study was a methods study using CD8 T cells to benchmark molecular-identifier clustering-based TCR repertoire sequencing (MIDCIRS) and TCR RNA copy counting.

The CDR3 goes from the cysteine to the phenylalanine over 17 residues. Here the CDR3 DNA is all that survives: 51 bases in frame from base 1. From the germline V gene, CDR1 is SGHDN and CDR2 is FVKESK. V loses 0 bases of germline sequence and J loses 5 bases, and the interval between the two ends is 19 bases. Libraries of naive CD8 T cells were built from anywhere between about 17,000 and 1,000,000 sorted cells, with 10%, 30% or 50% of the purified RNA used. Naive CD8 T cells were FACS-sorted as CD8+CD4-CCR7+CD45RA+ on a BD FACSAria II into RLT Plus buffer. Detection sensitivity was tested by spiking Jurkat RNA equal to roughly ten TCR copies' worth into samples containing about 17,000-1,000,000 naive CD8 T cells. Enrichment of CD8 T cells was done with RosetteSep CD8+ T Cell Enrichment Cocktail plus Ficoll-Paque, and ACK red cell lysis came afterward. Results the study describes overall, beyond this receptor: In CMV-specific effector cells, clones with more than 20 RNA copies contained over 98% of molecules, whereas in naive cells such clones contained under 1% of molecules. Even against a background of some 920,000 naive CD8 T cells, spiked-in Jurkat TCR RNA amounting to a single cell's worth was reported to be detectable. Spiked-in Jurkat TCR RNA (roughly 10 copies' worth), which is not part of the donor repertoire, was contained in the naive libraries. Highly expanded clone sizes could be underestimated if identical TCR molecules share a barcode. When barcode sub-clustering was not used, chimeric consensus sequences inflated TCR diversity, with chimeras reaching as high as 47%. Modeling gave approximately 3 recovered TCR RNA copies per cell versus about 10 by digital PCR, implying approximately 30% capture efficiency.

Library construction relied on PCR. The sequencer listed for this sample is Illumina HiSeq 4000. Bulk TCR libraries were made following a previously described method, with the TCR primers given in Table S5. Purification of total RNA was performed with the Qiagen AllPrep DNA/RNA kit. Before any analysis, reads coming from multiple sequencing runs of the same library were combined into one pool. The published analysis was carried out like this. Only reads with exact TCR constant sequence were kept, trimmed to 150 nt, and grouped by their 12-nt molecular barcodes. Reads within each barcode group were sub-clustered using a 15% Levenshtein threshold, and quality-weighted consensus sequences were constructed for each RNA molecule. Non-functional sequences were removed, as were lower-count sequences one edit away from another. Based on fitting two negative binomial distributions, any barcode sub-cluster with under 20% of the maximum read count was discarded. The raw public reads went through TCRdb reprocessing: fastp at Q25, MiXCR clone calling, in-frame beta chains kept. All rows with the same CDR3 protein become a single entry with the most common DNA and genes. For this entry, the V and J calls and clone size follow TCRdb and not the study's own pipeline. The sample table holds 50,000 to 70,000 distinct CDR3 sequences, of which roughly 20% were seen once. The biggest ten clones account for roughly 1.6% of the sample.

Comment on this clonotype: Its antigen remains undetermined. The record has no base qualities; no much larger clone is one base away.

Recombination connected TRBV14 to TRBJ2-5; there is no confident call for the D gene. Input material: naive CD8+ T cells from blood, with Jurkat cell RNA spiked in. Taken with the paper, the label for cell subset or site translates to: FACS-sorted CD8+CD4-CCR7+CD45RA+ naive T cells. The clonotype was recovered from a human donor in good health. Some libraries in this study had Jurkat cell RNA spiked in. The DNA sequence reads TGTGCCAGCAGCCAAGATCATTATGAGGCAGAAGTCGAGACCCAGTACTTC. It is translated as CASSQDHYEAEVETQYF.